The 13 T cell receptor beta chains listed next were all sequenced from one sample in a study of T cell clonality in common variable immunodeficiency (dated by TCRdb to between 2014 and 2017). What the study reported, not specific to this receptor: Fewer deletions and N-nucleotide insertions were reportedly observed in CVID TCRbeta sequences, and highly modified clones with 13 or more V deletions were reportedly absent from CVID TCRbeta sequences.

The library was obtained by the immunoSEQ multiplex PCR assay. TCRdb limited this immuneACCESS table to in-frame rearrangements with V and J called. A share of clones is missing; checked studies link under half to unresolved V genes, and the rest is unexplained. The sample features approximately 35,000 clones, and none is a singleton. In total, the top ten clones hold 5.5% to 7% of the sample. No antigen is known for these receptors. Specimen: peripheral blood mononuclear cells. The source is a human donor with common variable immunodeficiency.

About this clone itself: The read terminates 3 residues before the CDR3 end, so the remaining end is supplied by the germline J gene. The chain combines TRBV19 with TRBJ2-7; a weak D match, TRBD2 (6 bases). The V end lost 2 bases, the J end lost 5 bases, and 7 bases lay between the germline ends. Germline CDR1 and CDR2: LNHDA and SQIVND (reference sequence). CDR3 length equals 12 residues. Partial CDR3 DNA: TGTGCCAGTAGTATATGGAGGGACGAG. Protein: CASSIWRDE. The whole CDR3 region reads CASSIWRDEQYF.

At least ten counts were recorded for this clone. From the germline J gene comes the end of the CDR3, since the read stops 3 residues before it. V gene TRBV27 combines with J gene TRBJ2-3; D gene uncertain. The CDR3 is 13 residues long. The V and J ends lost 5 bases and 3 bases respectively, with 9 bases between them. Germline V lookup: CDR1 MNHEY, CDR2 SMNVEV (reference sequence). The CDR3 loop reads CASSATMTDTQYF. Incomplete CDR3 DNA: TGTGCCAGCAGTGCCACAATGACAGATACG.

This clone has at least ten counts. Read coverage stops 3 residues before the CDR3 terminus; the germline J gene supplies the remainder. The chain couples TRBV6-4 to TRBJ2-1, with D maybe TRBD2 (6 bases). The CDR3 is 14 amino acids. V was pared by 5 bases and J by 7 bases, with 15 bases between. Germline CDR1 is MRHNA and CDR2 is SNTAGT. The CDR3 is CASSPTAAGNEQFF. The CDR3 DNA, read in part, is TGTGCCAGCAGTCCGACCGCGGCGGGAAATGAG.

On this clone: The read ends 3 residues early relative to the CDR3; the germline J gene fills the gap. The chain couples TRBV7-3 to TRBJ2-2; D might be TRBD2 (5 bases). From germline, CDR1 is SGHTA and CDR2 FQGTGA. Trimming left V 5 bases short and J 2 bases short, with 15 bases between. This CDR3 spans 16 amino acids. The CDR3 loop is CASSPSARGNTGELFF. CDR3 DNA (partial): TGTGCCAGCAGCCCCAGCGCCCGGGGAAACACCGGGGAG.

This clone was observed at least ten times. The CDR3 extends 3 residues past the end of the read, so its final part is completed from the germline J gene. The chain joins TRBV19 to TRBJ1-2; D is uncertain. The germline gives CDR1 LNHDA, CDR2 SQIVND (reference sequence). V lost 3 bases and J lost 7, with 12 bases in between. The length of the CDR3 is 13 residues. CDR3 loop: CASSISDTAGYTF. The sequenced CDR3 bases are TGTGCCAGTAGTATTTCTGACACCGCTGGC.

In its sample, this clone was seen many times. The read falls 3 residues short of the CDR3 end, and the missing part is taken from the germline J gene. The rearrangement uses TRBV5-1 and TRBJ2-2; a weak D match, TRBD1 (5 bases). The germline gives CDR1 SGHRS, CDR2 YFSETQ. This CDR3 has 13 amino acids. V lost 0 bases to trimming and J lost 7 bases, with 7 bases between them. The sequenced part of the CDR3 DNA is TGCGCCAGCAGCTTGGGCAGGGACGGGGAG. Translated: CASSLGRDGE. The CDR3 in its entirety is CASSLGRDGELFF.

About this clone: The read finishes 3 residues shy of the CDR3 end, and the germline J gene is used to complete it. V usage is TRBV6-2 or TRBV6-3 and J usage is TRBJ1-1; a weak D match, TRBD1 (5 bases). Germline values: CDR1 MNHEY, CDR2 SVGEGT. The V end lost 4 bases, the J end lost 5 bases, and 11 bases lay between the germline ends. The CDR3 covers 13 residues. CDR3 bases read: TGTGCCAGCAGTTTGGGGGGGGGTACTGAA. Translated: CASSLGGGTE. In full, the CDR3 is CASSLGGGTEAFF.

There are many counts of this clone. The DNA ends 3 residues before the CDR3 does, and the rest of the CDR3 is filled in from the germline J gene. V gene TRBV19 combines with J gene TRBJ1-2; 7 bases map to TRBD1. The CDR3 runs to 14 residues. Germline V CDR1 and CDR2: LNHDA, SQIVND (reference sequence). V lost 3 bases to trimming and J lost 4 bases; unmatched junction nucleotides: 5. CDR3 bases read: TGTGCCAGTAGTATTAACAGGGGCCTCTATGGC. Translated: CASSINRGLYG. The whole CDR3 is CASSINRGLYGYTF.

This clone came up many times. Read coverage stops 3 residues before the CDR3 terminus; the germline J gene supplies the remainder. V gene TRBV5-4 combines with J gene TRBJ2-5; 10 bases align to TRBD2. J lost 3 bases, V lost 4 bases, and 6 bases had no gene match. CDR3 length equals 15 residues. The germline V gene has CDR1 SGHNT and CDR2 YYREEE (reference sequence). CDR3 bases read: TGTGCCAGCAGCCCCGGGACTAGCGAAGAAGAGACC. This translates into CASSPGTSEEET. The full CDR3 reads CASSPGTSEEETQYF.

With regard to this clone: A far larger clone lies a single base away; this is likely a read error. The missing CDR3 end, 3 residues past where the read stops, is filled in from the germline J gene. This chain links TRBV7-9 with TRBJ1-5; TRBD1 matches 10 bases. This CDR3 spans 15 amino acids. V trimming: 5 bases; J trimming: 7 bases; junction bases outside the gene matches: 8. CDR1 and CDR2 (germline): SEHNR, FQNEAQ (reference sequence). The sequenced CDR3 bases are TGTGCCAGCAGCAGGACAGGGGGGTTCGAACAGCCC. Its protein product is CASSRTGGFEQP. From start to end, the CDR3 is CASSRTGGFEQPQHF. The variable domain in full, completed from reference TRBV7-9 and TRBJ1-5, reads DTGVSQNPRHKITKRGQNVTFRCDPISEHNRLYWYRQTLGQGPEFLTYFQNEAQLEKSRLLSDRFSAERPKGSFSTLEIQRTEQGDSAMYLCASSRTGGFEQPQHFGDGTRLSIL.

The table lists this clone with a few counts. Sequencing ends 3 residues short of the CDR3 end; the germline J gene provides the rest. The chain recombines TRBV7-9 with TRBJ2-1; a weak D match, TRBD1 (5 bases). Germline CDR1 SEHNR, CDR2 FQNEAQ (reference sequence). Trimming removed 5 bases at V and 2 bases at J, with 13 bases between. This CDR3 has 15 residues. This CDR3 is CASSRRWGAYNEQFF. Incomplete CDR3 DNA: TGTGCCAGCAGCCGCAGGTGGGGCGCCTACAATGAG.

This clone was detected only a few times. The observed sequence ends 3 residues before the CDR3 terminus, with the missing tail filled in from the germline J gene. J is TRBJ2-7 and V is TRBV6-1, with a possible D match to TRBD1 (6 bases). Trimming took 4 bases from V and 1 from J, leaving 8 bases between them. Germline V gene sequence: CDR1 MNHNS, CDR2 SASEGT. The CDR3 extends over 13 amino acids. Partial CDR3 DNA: TGTGCCAGCAGTGTAGGGGGATCCTACGAG. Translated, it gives CASSVGGSYE. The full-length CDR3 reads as CASSVGGSYEQYF.

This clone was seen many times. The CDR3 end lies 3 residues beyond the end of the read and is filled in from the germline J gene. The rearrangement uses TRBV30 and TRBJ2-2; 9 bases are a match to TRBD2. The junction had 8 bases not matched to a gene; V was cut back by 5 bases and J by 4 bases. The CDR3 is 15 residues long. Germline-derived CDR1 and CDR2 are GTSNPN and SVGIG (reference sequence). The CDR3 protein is CAWSIAGVRTGELFF. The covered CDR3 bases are TGTGCCTGGTCTATAGCGGGAGTTCGCACCGGGGAG.